This TCR beta chain emerged from a study of OX40 agonist ivuxolimab in advanced cancers. Study-level findings and limits: Clonal expansion was seen in CD4+ and CD8+ blood T cells by week 6 at 0.1 to 3.0 mg/kg. The expanded peripheral T cells' antigen specificity was not determined.

Germline V CDR1 and CDR2: SGDLS, YYNGEE. V lost 2 bases, J lost 6 bases, and 5 bases lay in between. The CDR3 is 12 amino acids. The repertoire was sequenced with immunoSEQ multiplex PCR; TCRdb's copy has only in-frame clones and lacks some. This table holds roughly 90,000 clones, around 90% found once. Note on this clone: Its antigen remains unknown.

The sample here was CD4+ or CD8+ T cells sorted from blood, taken in a trial of the OX40 agonist ivuxolimab. The chain has TRBV9 and TRBJ2-2; the D is unclear. The sequence derives from an adult with an advanced solid tumor such as melanoma, head and neck, liver or kidney cancer. This chain's CDR3 is CASSVGSGELFF. The CDR3 region has the DNA TGTGCCAGCAGCGTTGGTTCCGGGGAGCTGTTTTTT.